One sample yielded the 29 T cell receptor beta chains listed below, sequenced in a study of T cells expressing NK-cell markers (dated by TCRdb to the early 2020s). The protocol used for the library was 5' RACE. These reads were obtained on an Illumina HiSeq 2000. TCRdb reprocessed the reads, so every CDR3 protein sequence counts as one entry and DNA is not shown. The table for this sample shows about 32,000 distinct CDR3 sequences. Less than 65% of the sample is taken by the ten largest. Sequencing used blood T cells: a sorted CD56 or NKG2C T cell subset, CD4+ or CD8+ T cells, or bulk PBMC T cells (not recorded which). The receptors here all came from a woman aged 18 to 75 in good health.

This rearrangement joins TRBV6-4 to TRBJ2-1; as DNA is missing, the TRBD1 call by TCRdb cannot be tested. The CDR3 runs 13 residues. The V gene's germline CDR1 is MRHNA and CDR2 SNTAGT. The CDR3 reads CASSDGASGEQFF.

The chain links TRBV19 to TRBJ2-7. Germline V gives CDR1 LNHDA, CDR2 SQIVND (reference sequence). This CDR3 has 15 amino acids. CDR3 in amino acids: CASSIVAADGYEQYF.

The chain uses TRBV20-1 and TRBJ2-1; TCRdb gives TRBD2 as the D gene, but with no DNA this cannot be confirmed. Germline CDR1 reads DFQATT; CDR2 reads SNEGSKA (reference sequence). This CDR3 is built from 13 residues. The CDR3 reads CSAAGTSYNEQFF.

The chain recombines TRBV7-9 with TRBJ2-7; the D gene TCRdb calls, TRBD2, cannot be checked with no DNA. The CDR3 contains 15 residues. Germline CDR1 SEHNR, CDR2 FQNEAQ (reference sequence). The CDR3 here is CASSTDGTSEYEQYF. Looking up the rest from reference TRBV7-9 and TRBJ2-7 gives the full variable domain: DTGVSQNPRHKITKRGQNVTFRCDPISEHNRLYWYRQTLGQGPEFLTYFQNEAQLEKSRLLSDRFSAERPKGSFSTLEIQRTEQGDSAMYLCASSTDGTSEYEQYFGPGTRLTVT.

The chain is built from TRBV20-1 and TRBJ1-1. The CDR3 is made up of 12 amino acids. Germline CDR1 is DFQATT and CDR2 is SNEGSKA (reference sequence). CDR3: CSAPVSYTEAFF.

This rearrangement joins TRBV15 to TRBJ2-3; the TRBD1 assignment by TCRdb is unverifiable without DNA. The CDR3 is made up of 14 amino acids. Germline CDR1 is LNHNV and CDR2 is YYDKDF (reference sequence). This CDR3 is CATARETSTDTQYF.

The V call is TRBV27, the J call TRBJ2-5; the D call of TRBD1 rests on TCRdb alone, since no DNA is present to check it. The germline CDR1 and CDR2 sequences are MNHEY and SMNVEV (reference sequence). The CDR3 covers 15 residues. The CDR3 loop reads CASSLKDRERETQYF.

This chain connects TRBV29-1 to TRBJ1-1; TCRdb's assignment of TRBD1 cannot be checked, as there is no DNA. Germline loops: CDR1 SQVTM, CDR2 ANQGSEA. CDR3 length equals 14 residues. The CDR3 region is CSVPVGQGNTEAFF. Drawing the rest from reference TRBV29-1 and TRBJ1-1, the complete variable domain is SAVISQKPSRDICQRGTSLTIQCQVDSQVTMMFWYRQQPGQSLTLIATANQGSEATYESGFVIDKFPISRPNLTFSTLTVSNMSPEDSSIYLCSVPVGQGNTEAFFGQGTRLTVV.

The chain employs TRBV29-1 and TRBJ2-7; TCRdb returns TRBD2, unconfirmable since there is no DNA. CDR1 SQVTM and CDR2 ANQGSEA come from the germline V gene. The CDR3 length is 12 residues. CDR3 in amino acids: CSAGGGPYEQYF.

The rearrangement links TRBV27 to TRBJ1-2; there is no DNA to check the TCRdb D call of TRBD1. The CDR3 sequence is 15 residues long. Germline values: CDR1 MNHEY, CDR2 SMNVEV (reference sequence). Here the CDR3 reads CASSFIPGADYGYTF.

This rearrangement joins TRBV29-1 to TRBJ2-7; without DNA, the TCRdb call of TRBD1 cannot be checked. CDR3 size: 13 residues. The germline V gene encodes CDR1 SQVTM and CDR2 ANQGSEA. CDR3: CSVVARGHYEQYF.

The chain uses TRBV7-8 and TRBJ2-5. Germline assignment: CDR1 SGHVS and CDR2 FQNEAQ. This CDR3 comprises 14 residues. The CDR3 loop is CASSLGSNPETQYF.

The chain employs TRBV20-1 and TRBJ2-3; TCRdb selects TRBD2, and the lack of DNA leaves this call unchecked. This CDR3 spans 17 amino acids. The V gene's germline CDR1 is DFQATT and CDR2 SNEGSKA (reference sequence). CDR3 amino acids: CSARERTSLKIADTQYF.

The V call is TRBV7-6, the J call TRBJ2-7; with no DNA, the TCRdb D assignment of TRBD1 cannot be verified. Germline values: CDR1 SGHVS, CDR2 FNYEAQ. The CDR3 length is 15 residues. CDR3 in amino acids: CASSLAGDTSYEQYF.

This CDR3 reads CASSPQGGGYSPLHF. This chain joins TRBV12-3 or TRBV12-4 and TRBJ1-6; TCRdb returns TRBD1, unconfirmable since there is no DNA. CDR3 size: 15 residues.

This chain links TRBV10-3 with TRBJ1-4. Germline V gene lookup returns CDR1 ENHRY and CDR2 SYGVKD. The CDR3 runs to 15 residues. CDR3 in amino acids: CAISERQTTNEKLFF.

The chain carries TRBV12-3 or TRBV12-4 and TRBJ2-7. The CDR3 covers 13 residues. CDR3 sequence reads: CASRGSLTYEQYF.

This chain joins TRBV27 and TRBJ2-7. CDR3 size: 13 residues. Germline V gene data show CDR1 as MNHEY and CDR2 as SMNVEV (reference sequence). The CDR3 sequence: CASSLKSPYEQYF.

The chain combines TRBV14 with TRBJ2-3; TCRdb selects TRBD1, and the lack of DNA leaves this call unchecked. The germline V gene has CDR1 SGHDN and CDR2 FVKESK. This CDR3 has 13 residues. The chain's CDR3 is CASSAGGTDTQYF.

The gene calls are TRBV12-3 or TRBV12-4 and TRBJ2-5; there is no DNA to check the TCRdb D call of TRBD2. This CDR3 region has 16 residues. CDR3 loop: CASSSPGLAIQETQYF.

The chain has TRBV9 and TRBJ2-2. CDR1 is SGDLS and CDR2 is YYNGEE in the germline V gene. The CDR3 runs 15 residues. The chain's CDR3 is CASSAQVSVTGELFF.

The chain employs TRBV25-1 and TRBJ2-5; the D call from TCRdb, TRBD2, cannot be confirmed without DNA. The CDR3 contains 20 residues. Germline loops: CDR1 MGHDK, CDR2 SYGVNS. The CDR3 is CASSAPEAGLAGAGKETQYF.

The CDR3 sequence: CAIGLASYNEQFF. The gene calls are TRBV10-3 and TRBJ2-1. This CDR3 is built from 13 residues. The germline V gene encodes CDR1 ENHRY and CDR2 SYGVKD.

The chain joins TRBV6-5 to TRBJ2-1; the TCRdb D gene call, TRBD1, has no DNA to confirm it. Germline V CDR1 and CDR2: MNHEY, SVGAGI. There are 16 residues in the CDR3. This chain's CDR3 is CASSTQGGGSYNEQFF.

V and J are TRBV10-3 and TRBJ2-2; no DNA is available, so the TRBD2 call from TCRdb remains unchecked. Germline V gives CDR1 ENHRY, CDR2 SYGVKD. This CDR3 has 16 amino acids. CDR3 in amino acids: CAIVPTSGGNTGELFF.

The CDR3: CSASGLAGVINEQFF. This rearrangement joins TRBV20-1 to TRBJ2-1; TCRdb names TRBD2, which stays unverified in the absence of DNA. Germline CDR1 DFQATT, CDR2 SNEGSKA (reference sequence). This CDR3 is built from 15 residues.

The V and J genes are TRBV9 and TRBJ2-1; TCRdb gives TRBD1 as the D gene, but with no DNA this cannot be confirmed. The germline CDR1 and CDR2 sequences are SGDLS and YYNGEE. The CDR3 totals 17 residues. This chain's CDR3 is CASSVAFIGQAHNEQFF.

The chain recombines TRBV4-1 with TRBJ2-3; TCRdb's assignment of TRBD2 cannot be checked, as there is no DNA. The germline CDR1 and CDR2 sequences are MGHRA and YSYEKL. The CDR3 totals 17 residues. The CDR3 loop is CASSQEGLASVADTQYF.

The rearrangement joins TRBV20-1 to TRBJ2-7. Germline lookup yields CDR1 DFQATT and CDR2 SNEGSKA (reference sequence). The CDR3 is 13 amino acids. This CDR3 is CSAKDRGSYEQYF.